The 26 T cell receptor beta chains below all came from one sample that was sequenced in a study of blood T cell repertoires in COVID-19. Sequenced by immunoSEQ multiplex PCR; TCRdb stores in-frame clones only, minus some. In the table there are 250,000 or so clones, 75% to 90% of which are singletons. The sample taken for sequencing was PBMCs or T cells enriched from blood (not recorded which). Receptors originate from a woman in her forties who had been exposed to COVID-19.

V is TRBV18 and J is TRBJ1-4, with 8 positions matching TRBD1. The germline V gene encodes CDR1 KGHSH and CDR2 LQKENI. V lost 3 bases and J lost 8; bases outside the gene matches: 8. This CDR3 is 15 amino acids long. The CDR3 bases are TGTGCCAGCTCACCCCGGACAGGGTTGGACGAAAAACTGTTTTTT. Its translation: CASSPRTGLDEKLFF.

CDR3 loop: CASSEEGLSSYEQYF. The CDR3 bases are TGTGCCAGCAGCGAAGAGGGACTTAGCTCCTACGAGCAGTACTTC. V gene TRBV9 combines with J gene TRBJ2-7, with D perhaps matching TRBD2 (6 bases). Trimming removed 3 bases from V and 0 bases from J, with 13 bases in between. The CDR3 has 15 amino acids. CDR1 and CDR2 (germline): SGDLS, YYNGEE.

This chain links TRBV11-2 with TRBJ2-5, with D perhaps matching TRBD1 (5 bases). V lost 4 bases, J lost 5 bases, and 14 bases lay in between. CDR3 length: 14 residues. The V gene's germline CDR1 is SGHAT and CDR2 FQNNGV. The CDR3 protein is CASSSFRVGETQYF. CDR3 in DNA: TGTGCCAGCAGCTCATTCAGGGTTGGGGAGACCCAGTACTTC.

Comment on this clone: A read error may account for a junction end that differs from germline. The CDR3 here is CASRLGTGGNQPQHF. CDR3 sequence (DNA): TGTGCCAGCAGACTCGGGACAGGGGGCAATCAGCCCCAGCATTTT. V usage is TRBV5-1 and J usage is TRBJ1-5, with 10 bases that match TRBD1. The CDR3 length is 15 residues. Per the germline V gene, CDR1 is SGHRS and CDR2 is YFSETQ.

The CDR3 coding sequence is TGTGCCAGCAGCGGCGCGGACAGGGTAAATCAGCCCCAGCATTTT. This gives the protein CASSGADRVNQPQHF. The V call is TRBV28, the J call TRBJ1-5, with TRBD1 identical over 8 bases. Germline CDR1 is MDHEN and CDR2 is SYDVKM. J gave up 4 bases and V 6 bases, and 8 bases lay outside the gene matches. The length of the CDR3 is 15 residues.

This chain joins TRBV5-6 and TRBJ2-7, with TRBD2 matching over 9 bases. V shed 0 bases, J shed 4 bases, and the junction held 2 bases outside the gene matches. CDR3 length equals 14 residues. From germline, CDR1 is SGHDT and CDR2 YYEEEE. The CDR3: CASSLGLAEYEQYV. CDR3 DNA sequence: TGTGCCAGCAGCTTGGGACTAGCGGAATACGAGCAGTACGTC.

The chain is built from TRBV6-5 and TRBJ1-6; D might be TRBD1 (6 bases). The CDR3 contains 16 residues. Germline values: CDR1 MNHEY, CDR2 SVGAGI. Trimming cost V 0 bases and J 7 bases, with 13 bases left between them. CDR3 residues: CASSYSIQGLNSPLHF. The CDR3 DNA is TGTGCCAGCAGTTACTCTATACAGGGTTTGAATTCACCCCTCCACTTT.

This clone has just one count. V and J are TRBV9 and TRBJ1-1; 7 bases map to TRBD1. V gave up 7 bases and J gave up 1 base; unmatched junction bases: 1. This CDR3 is built from 12 residues. Germline loops: CDR1 SGDLS, CDR2 YYNGEE. The CDR3 bases are TGTGCCAGCGGGACAGCGAACACTGAAGCTTTCTTT. This encodes CASGTANTEAFF.

This clone was detected only once. The V and J genes are TRBV4-3 and TRBJ1-1; D not certain. Germline values: CDR1 LGHNA, CDR2 YSLEER. Deletions cut 1 base from V and 11 bases from J, with 14 bases between. CDR3 size: 13 residues. This CDR3 is CASSQGLTLGAFF. The DNA for the CDR3 is TGCGCCAGCAGCCAAGGGTTGACACTTGGGGCTTTCTTT.

This clone was counted between two and nine times. The chain employs TRBV4-1 and TRBJ1-4; 8 nucleotides match TRBD1. The ends lost 5 bases at V and 8 bases at J; junction bases unmatched: 13. CDR1 MGHRA and CDR2 YSYEKL come from the germline V gene. The CDR3 covers 16 residues. In nucleotides, the CDR3 is TGCGCCAGCAGCTCAGGGGGCGCGGGAAAAGTGGAAAAACTGTTTTTT. As protein: CASSSGGAGKVEKLFF.

This clone was counted only a few times. The chain recombines TRBV6-2 or TRBV6-3 with TRBJ1-5; D not resolved. Germline values: CDR1 MNHEY, CDR2 SVGEGT. V was pared by 0 bases and J by 5 bases, with 8 bases between. This CDR3 region has 14 residues. CDR3 coding DNA: TGTGCCAGCAGTTACTCAACGGAGTATCAGCCCCAGCATTTT. Its protein product is CASSYSTEYQPQHF.

The rearrangement uses TRBV9 and TRBJ2-7; a possible D gene is TRBD2 (6 bases). The CDR3 contains 14 residues. Trimming stripped 4 bases from V and 2 bases from J, with 13 bases between. CDR1 is SGDLS, CDR2 YYNGEE, per germline. The CDR3 DNA reads as TGTGCCAGCAGCCCGGGGGATACTACCTACGAGCAGTACTTC. Amino acids: CASSPGDTTYEQYF.

In regard to this clone: The limits of the CDR3 on the DNA are not certain, so only TCRdb's listed CDR3 is given. The genes are TRBV21-1 and TRBJ1-4. TRBV21-1 is a known pseudogene. The CDR3 is 21 amino acids long, termini counted. The chain's CDR3 is CASSKFGKGSGLLATNEKLFF.

The V call is TRBV5-6, the J call TRBJ2-1; D is possibly TRBD2 (6 bases). V was trimmed by 4 bases and J by 3 bases, leaving 8 bases between them. CDR3 size: 13 residues. CDR1 is SGHDT and CDR2 is YYEEEE in the germline V gene. CDR3 amino acids: CASSRDFYNEQFF. Here the CDR3 DNA reads TGTGCCAGCAGCAGGGACTTCTACAATGAGCAGTTCTTC.

The chain couples TRBV5-1 to TRBJ1-1, with unresolved D. The V and J ends lost 0 bases and 5 bases respectively, with 14 bases between them. The V gene's germline CDR1 is SGHRS and CDR2 YFSETQ. The CDR3 is 15 residues long. Here the CDR3 reads CASSLVAGVRTEAFF. The CDR3 DNA reads as TGCGCCAGCAGCTTGGTTGCAGGCGTAAGGACTGAAGCTTTCTTT.

Notes on this clone: The same CDR3 arises from other DNA sequences in this sample as well. The rearrangement links TRBV28 to TRBJ1-5, with 9 bases matching TRBD1. The CDR3 sequence is 14 residues long. V was pared by 8 bases and J by 5 bases, with 7 bases of the junction left unmatched. Germline V CDR1 and CDR2: MDHEN, SYDVKM. CDR3 residues: CASSLGQGYQPQHF. DNA of the CDR3: TGTGCCAGCTCCTTGGGACAGGGCTATCAGCCCCAGCATTTT.

The V call is TRBV7-2, the J call TRBJ2-1; 12 bases are a match to TRBD2. Germline CDR1 and CDR2: SGHTA and FQGNSA. The trim removed 5 bases at V and 9 bases at J, leaving 14 bases unmatched. The CDR3 totals 17 residues. As DNA, the CDR3 is TGTGCCAGCAGCCCGTTAGGACTAGCGGGAAAACAGGGTGAGCAGTTCTTC. This gives the protein CASSPLGLAGKQGEQFF.

The chain joins TRBV18 to TRBJ2-7, with D perhaps matching TRBD2 (6 bases). The germline CDR1 and CDR2 sequences are KGHSH and LQKENI. V lost 2 bases and J lost 12, with 11 bases in between. This CDR3 spans 11 amino acids. CDR3 region: CASSPGGESYF. The CDR3 bases are TGTGCCAGCTCACCAGGAGGGGAGTCGTACTTC.

This clone has just one count. The chain carries TRBV10-3 and TRBJ1-2; weak D call: TRBD1 (6 bases). V lost 9 bases to trimming and J lost 4 bases, with 12 bases between them. The germline CDR1 and CDR2 sequences are ENHRY and SYGVKD. The CDR3 has 12 residues. This chain's CDR3 is CAMGGAPYGYTF. The CDR3 nucleotides read TGTGCCATGGGGGGGGCTCCCTATGGCTACACCTTC.

This clone appeared a few times. The rearrangement joins TRBV7-3 to TRBJ2-7, with 8 bases aligning to TRBD1. CDR3 size: 16 residues. V trimming: 5 bases; J trimming: 4 bases; junction bases outside the gene matches: 13. Germline-derived CDR1 and CDR2 are SGHTA and FQGTGA. The CDR3 sequence is CASSPTGGQVFYEQYF. CDR3 bases: TGTGCCAGCAGCCCGACCGGGGGACAGGTGTTTTACGAGCAGTACTTC.

In DNA form, the CDR3 reads TGTGCCAGTAGTAGGGGGCTAACGACTGAAGCTTTCTTT. Translation: CASSRGLTTEAFF. This rearrangement joins TRBV19 to TRBJ1-1; a weak D match, TRBD1 (6 bases). Germline V gene data show CDR1 as LNHDA and CDR2 as SQIVND (reference sequence). V was pared by 4 bases and J by 5 bases, with 11 bases between. CDR3 length: 13 residues.

CDR3 region: CASSFGGSYNEQFF. The CDR3 coding sequence is TGTGCCAGCAGTTTCGGGGGCTCCTACAATGAGCAGTTCTTC. This chain links TRBV5-5 with TRBJ2-1, with D possibly matching TRBD2 (6 bases). Per germline, CDR1 SGHKS and CDR2 YYEKEE (reference sequence). The V and J ends lost 5 bases and 0 bases respectively, with 9 bases between them. There are 14 residues in the CDR3.

Ten or more counts support this clone. The chain recombines TRBV24-1 with TRBJ2-5; D might be TRBD1 (5 bases). The germline V gene encodes CDR1 KGHDR and CDR2 SFDVKD. The ends were cut back, 4 bases at V and 5 bases at J, with 10 bases in the middle. The length of the CDR3 is 13 residues. The CDR3, as DNA: TGTGCCACCAGTGAACCAGGGTGGGAGACCCAGTACTTC. It codes for CATSEPGWETQYF.

This chain joins TRBV7-9 and TRBJ2-3; 10 bases align to TRBD1. J gave up 4 bases and V 3 bases, and 7 bases lay outside the gene matches. This CDR3 region has 16 residues. From germline, CDR1 is SEHNR and CDR2 FQNEAQ (reference sequence). The CDR3: CASSLGTGVRADTQYF. CDR3 bases: TGTGCCAGCAGCTTGGGGACAGGGGTAAGGGCAGATACGCAGTATTTT.

A single count supports this clone. The chain joins TRBV5-1 to TRBJ1-6; possibly TRBD1 for D (6 bases). The V gene lost 0 bases and the J gene lost 9 bases, with 10 bases spanning the gap. The CDR3 is 14 residues long. The germline V gene encodes CDR1 SGHRS and CDR2 YFSETQ. CDR3 protein: CASSLDRERSPLHF. CDR3 coding DNA: TGCGCCAGCAGCTTGGACAGGGAGCGTTCACCCCTCCACTTT.

V usage is TRBV29-1 and J usage is TRBJ1-2, with 7 bases matching TRBD1. The length of the CDR3 is 13 residues. V lost 4 bases to trimming and J lost 3 bases; unmatched junction nucleotides: 5. The germline CDR1 and CDR2 sequences are SQVTM and ANQGSEA. In DNA, the CDR3 is TGCAGCGTTGTGGCAGGGGGACACTATGGCTACACCTTC. This sequence encodes CSVVAGGHYGYTF.